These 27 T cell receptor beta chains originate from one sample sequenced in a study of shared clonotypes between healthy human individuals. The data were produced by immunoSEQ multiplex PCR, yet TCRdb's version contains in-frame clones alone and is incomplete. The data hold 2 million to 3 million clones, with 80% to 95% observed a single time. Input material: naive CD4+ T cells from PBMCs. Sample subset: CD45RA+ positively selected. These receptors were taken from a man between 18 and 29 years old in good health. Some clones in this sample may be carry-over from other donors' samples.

The CDR3 region is CASKGGEGNQPQHF. The CDR3 DNA reads TGTGCCAGTAAAGGGGGCGAAGGCAATCAGCCCCAGCATTTT. The V call is TRBV19, the J call TRBJ1-5, with 7 nucleotides matching TRBD1. Germline CDR1 is LNHDA and CDR2 is SQIVND (reference sequence). Trimming took 7 bases from V and 2 from J; bases not matched to a gene: 5. The CDR3 has 14 residues.

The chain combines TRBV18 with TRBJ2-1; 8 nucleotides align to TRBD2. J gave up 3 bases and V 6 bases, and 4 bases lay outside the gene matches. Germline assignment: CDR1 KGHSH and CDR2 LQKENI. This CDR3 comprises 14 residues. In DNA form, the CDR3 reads TGTGCCAGCTCCAGCGGGAGTTACTACAATGAGCAGTTCTTC. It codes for CASSSGSYYNEQFF.

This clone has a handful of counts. The CDR3 sequence is CASRPHKGPYSNQPQHF. In nucleotides, the CDR3 is TGTGCCAGCAGACCCCACAAGGGACCGTATAGCAATCAGCCCCAGCATTTT. The chain is built from TRBV28 and TRBJ1-5; perhaps TRBD1 as D (5 bases). V shed 6 bases and J shed 0 bases, with 18 bases lying between them. Germline V gene sequence: CDR1 MDHEN, CDR2 SYDVKM. The CDR3 contains 17 residues.

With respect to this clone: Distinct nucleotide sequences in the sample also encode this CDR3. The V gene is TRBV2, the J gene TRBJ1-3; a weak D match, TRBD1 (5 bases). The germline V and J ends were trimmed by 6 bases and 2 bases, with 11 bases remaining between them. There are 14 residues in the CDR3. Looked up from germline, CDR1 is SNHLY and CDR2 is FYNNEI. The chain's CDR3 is CASRLQGAGNTIYF. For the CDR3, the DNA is TGTGCCAGCAGGTTACAAGGGGCTGGAAACACCATATATTTT. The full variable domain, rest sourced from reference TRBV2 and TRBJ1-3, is EPEVTQTPSHQVTQMGQEVILRCVPISNHLYFYWYRQILGQKVEFLVSFYNNEISEKSEIFDDQFSVERPDGSNFTLKIRSTKLEDSAMYFCASRLQGAGNTIYFGEGSWLTVV.

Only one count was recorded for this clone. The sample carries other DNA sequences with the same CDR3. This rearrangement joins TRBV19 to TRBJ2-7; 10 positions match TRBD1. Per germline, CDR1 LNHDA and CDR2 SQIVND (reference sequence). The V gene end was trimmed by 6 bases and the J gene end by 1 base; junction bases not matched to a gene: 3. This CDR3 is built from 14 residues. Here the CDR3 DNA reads TGTGCCAGTAGCCGGGACAGGGGATCCTACGAGCAGTACTTC. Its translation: CASSRDRGSYEQYF.

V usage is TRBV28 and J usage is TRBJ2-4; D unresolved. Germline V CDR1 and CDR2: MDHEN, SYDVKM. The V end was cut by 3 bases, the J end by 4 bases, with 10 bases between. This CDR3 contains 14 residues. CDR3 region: CASSLVQLKNIQYF. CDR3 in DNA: TGTGCCAGCAGTTTGGTACAGTTAAAAAACATTCAGTACTTC. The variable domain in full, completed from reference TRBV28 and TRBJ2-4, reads DVKVTQSSRYLVKRTGEKVFLECVQDMDHENMFWYRQDPGLGLRLIYFSYDVKMKEKGDIPEGYSVSREKKERFSLILESASTNQTSMYLCASSLVQLKNIQYFGAGTRLSVL.

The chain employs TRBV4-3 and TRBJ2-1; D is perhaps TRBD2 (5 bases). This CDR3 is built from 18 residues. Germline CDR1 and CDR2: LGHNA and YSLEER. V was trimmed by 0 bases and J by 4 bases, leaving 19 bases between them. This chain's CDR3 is CASSQDPLGFLAYNEQFF. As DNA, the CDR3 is TGCGCCAGCAGCCAAGACCCATTGGGCTTTCTAGCATACAATGAGCAGTTCTTC.

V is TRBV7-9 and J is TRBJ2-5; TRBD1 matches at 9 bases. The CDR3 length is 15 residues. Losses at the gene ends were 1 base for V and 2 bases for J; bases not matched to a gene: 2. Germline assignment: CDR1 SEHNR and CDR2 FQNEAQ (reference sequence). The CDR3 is CASSLGGQGQETQYF. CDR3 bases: TGTGCCAGCAGCTTAGGGGGACAGGGTCAAGAGACCCAGTACTTC.

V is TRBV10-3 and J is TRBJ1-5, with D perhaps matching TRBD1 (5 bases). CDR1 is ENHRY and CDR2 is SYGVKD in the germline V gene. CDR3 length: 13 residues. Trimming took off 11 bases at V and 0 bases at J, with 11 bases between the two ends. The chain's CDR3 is CADRSNSNQPQHF. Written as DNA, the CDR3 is TGTGCCGACAGATCCAATAGCAATCAGCCCCAGCATTTT.

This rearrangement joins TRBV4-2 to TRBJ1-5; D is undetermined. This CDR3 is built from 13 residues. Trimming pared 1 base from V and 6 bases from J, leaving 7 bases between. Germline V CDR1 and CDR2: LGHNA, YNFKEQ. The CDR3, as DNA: TGTGCCAGCAGCCAAGGTCCGGGTCAGCCCCAGCATTTT. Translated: CASSQGPGQPQHF.

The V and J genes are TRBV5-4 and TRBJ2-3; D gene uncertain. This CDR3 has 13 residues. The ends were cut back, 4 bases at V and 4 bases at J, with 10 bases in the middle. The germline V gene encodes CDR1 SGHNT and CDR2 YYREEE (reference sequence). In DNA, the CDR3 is TGTGCCAGCAGCCCGTTCTGGGCAGATACGCAGTATTTT. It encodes CASSPFWADTQYF.

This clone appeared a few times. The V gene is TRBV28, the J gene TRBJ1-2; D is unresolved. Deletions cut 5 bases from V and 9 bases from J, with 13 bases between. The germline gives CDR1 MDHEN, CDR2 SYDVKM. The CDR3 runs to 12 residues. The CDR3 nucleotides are TGTGCCAGCAGTGCCTGGGTTGGGAGCTACACCTTC. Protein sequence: CASSAWVGSYTF.

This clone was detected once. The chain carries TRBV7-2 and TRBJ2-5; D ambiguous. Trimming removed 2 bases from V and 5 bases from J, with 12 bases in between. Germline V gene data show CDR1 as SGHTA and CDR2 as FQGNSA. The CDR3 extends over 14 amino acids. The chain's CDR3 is CASSLFRTAETQYF. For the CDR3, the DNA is TGTGCCAGCAGCTTATTTCGGACGGCGGAGACCCAGTACTTC.

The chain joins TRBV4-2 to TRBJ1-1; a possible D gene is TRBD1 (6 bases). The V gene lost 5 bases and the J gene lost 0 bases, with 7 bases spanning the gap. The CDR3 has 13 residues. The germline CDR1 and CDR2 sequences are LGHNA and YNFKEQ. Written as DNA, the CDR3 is TGTGCCAGCAGCGGACAGCTGAACACTGAAGCTTTCTTT. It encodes CASSGQLNTEAFF.

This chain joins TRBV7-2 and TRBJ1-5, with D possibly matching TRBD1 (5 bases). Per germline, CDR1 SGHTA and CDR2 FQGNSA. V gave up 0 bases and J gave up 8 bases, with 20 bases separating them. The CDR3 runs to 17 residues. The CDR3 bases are TGTGCCAGCAGCTTAGCGGTCAGCCCACCGGGGACGAAGCCCCAGCATTTT. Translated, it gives CASSLAVSPPGTKPQHF.

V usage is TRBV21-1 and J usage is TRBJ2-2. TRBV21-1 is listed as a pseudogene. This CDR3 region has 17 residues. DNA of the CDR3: TGTGCCAGCAGGGGACCGTTGGTGGGGGCGAACACCGGGGAGCTGTTTTTT. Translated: CASRGPLVGANTGELFF.

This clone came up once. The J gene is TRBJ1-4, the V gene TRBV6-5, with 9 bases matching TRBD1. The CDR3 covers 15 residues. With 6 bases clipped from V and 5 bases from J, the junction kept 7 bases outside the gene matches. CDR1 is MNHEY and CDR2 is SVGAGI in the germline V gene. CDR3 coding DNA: TGTGCCAGCAGGTCGCCCGGGACAGGGAATGAAAAACTGTTTTTT. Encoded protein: CASRSPGTGNEKLFF.

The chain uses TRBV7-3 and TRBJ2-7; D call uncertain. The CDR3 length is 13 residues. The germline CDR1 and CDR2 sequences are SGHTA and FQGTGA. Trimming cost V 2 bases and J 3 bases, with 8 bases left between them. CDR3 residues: CASSLSTHYEQYF. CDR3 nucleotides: TGTGCCAGCAGCTTATCTACACACTACGAGCAGTACTTC. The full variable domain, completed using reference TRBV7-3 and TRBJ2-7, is GAGVSQTPSNKVTEKGKYVELRCDPISGHTALYWYRQSLGQGPEFLIYFQGTGAADDSGLPNDRFFAVRPEGSVSTLKIQRTERGDSAVYLCASSLSTHYEQYFGPGTRLTVT.

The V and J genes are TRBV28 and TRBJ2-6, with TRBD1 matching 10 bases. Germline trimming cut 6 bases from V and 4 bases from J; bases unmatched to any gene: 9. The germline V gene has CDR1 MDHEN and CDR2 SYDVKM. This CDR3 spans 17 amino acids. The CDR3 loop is CASSFWDRGSGANVLTF. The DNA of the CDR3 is TGTGCCAGCAGCTTTTGGGACAGGGGATCAGGGGCCAACGTCCTGACTTTC.

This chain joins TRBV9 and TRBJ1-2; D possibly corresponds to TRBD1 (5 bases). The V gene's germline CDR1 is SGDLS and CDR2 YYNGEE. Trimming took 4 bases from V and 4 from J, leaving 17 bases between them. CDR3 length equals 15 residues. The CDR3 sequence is CASSPGTGLGYGYTF. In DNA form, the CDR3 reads TGTGCCAGCAGCCCTGGGACGGGTTTGGGCTATGGCTACACCTTC.

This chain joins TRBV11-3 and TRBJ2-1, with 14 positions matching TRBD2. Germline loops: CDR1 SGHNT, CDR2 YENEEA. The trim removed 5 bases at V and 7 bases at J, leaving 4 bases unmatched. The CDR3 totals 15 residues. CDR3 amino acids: CASSTGTSGRNEQFF. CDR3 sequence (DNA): TGTGCCAGCAGCACCGGGACTAGCGGGAGAAATGAGCAGTTCTTC.

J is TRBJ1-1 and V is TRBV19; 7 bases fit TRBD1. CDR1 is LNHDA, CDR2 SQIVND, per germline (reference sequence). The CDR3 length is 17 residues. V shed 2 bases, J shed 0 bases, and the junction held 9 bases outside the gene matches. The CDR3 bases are TGTGCCAGTAGTATACGTTCCGGGACAGCAATGAACACTGAAGCTTTCTTT. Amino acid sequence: CASSIRSGTAMNTEAFF.

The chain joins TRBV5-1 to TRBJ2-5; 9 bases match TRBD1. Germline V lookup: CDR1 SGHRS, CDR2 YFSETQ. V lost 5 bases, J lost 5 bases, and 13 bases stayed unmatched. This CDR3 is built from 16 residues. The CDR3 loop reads CASSQTGTGQRETQYF. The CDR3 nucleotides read TGCGCCAGCAGTCAAACCGGGACAGGGCAAAGGGAGACCCAGTACTTC.

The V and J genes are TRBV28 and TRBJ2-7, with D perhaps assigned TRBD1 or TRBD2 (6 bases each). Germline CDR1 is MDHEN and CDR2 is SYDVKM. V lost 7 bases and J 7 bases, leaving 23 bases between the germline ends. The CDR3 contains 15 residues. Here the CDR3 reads CASILGGQMPYEQYF. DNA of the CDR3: TGTGCCAGCATCTTGGGAGGACAGATGCCTTATGAGCAGTACTTC.

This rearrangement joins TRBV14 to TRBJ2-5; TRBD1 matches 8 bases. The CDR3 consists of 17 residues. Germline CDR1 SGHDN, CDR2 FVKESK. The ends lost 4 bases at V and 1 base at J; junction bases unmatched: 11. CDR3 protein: CASSRQPRGLGQETQYF. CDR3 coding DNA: TGTGCCAGCAGCCGCCAACCCAGGGGGCTCGGCCAAGAGACCCAGTACTTC.

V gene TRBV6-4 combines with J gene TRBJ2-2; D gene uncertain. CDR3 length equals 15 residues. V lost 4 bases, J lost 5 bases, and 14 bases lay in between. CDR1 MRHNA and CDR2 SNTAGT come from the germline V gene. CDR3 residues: CASSVTLDPTGELFF. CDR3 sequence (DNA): TGTGCCAGCAGTGTTACCCTGGACCCGACCGGGGAGCTGTTTTTT.

In nucleotides, the CDR3 is TGTGCCAGCTCCCTGGAACAGGGGGTCCATGAGCAGTTCTTC. This codes for CASSLEQGVHEQFF. The V gene is TRBV27, the J gene TRBJ2-1; 8 positions agree with TRBD1. The CDR3 has 14 amino acids. Germline CDR1 and CDR2: MNHEY and SMNVEV (reference sequence). V was pared by 8 bases and J by 8 bases, with 11 bases of the junction left unmatched.